This entry lists 8 T cell receptor beta chains sequenced from one sample in a study of T cell repertoires in cytomegalovirus infection. No antigens are known for them. TCRdb reprocessed the reads with MiXCR, giving one entry per CDR3 protein. The data hold a few hundred thousand distinct CDR3 sequences, with under 35% observed a single time. The sequencing here drew on cultured PBMCs, taken from culture after CMV antigen stimulation. These receptor sequences come from a human donor in good health (CMV status not recorded). Some clones in this sample may be carry-over from other donors' samples.

The chain couples TRBV19 to TRBJ2-2, with TRBD2 as a possible D gene (5 bases). CDR1 is LNHDA, CDR2 SQIVND, per germline (reference sequence). Between the trimmed V and J ends, which lost 7 bases and 9 bases, there was a span of 9 bases. The CDR3 is 11 amino acids. The CDR3 here is CASIEGRELFF. In DNA form, the CDR3 reads TGTGCCAGTATCGAGGGCCGGGAGCTGTTTTTT.

The V call is TRBV6-1, the J call TRBJ2-7, with D perhaps TRBD1 (5 bases). V was clipped by 7 bases and J by 3 bases, with 16 bases between them. Germline CDR1 and CDR2: MNHNS and SASEGT. The CDR3 covers 14 residues. This chain's CDR3 is CASKEQAPNYEQYF. In DNA, the CDR3 is TGTGCCAGCAAGGAACAGGCCCCGAACTACGAGCAGTACTTC.

This clonotype showed up just a few times. The rearrangement joins TRBV7-6 to TRBJ2-2; D unclear. V lost 5 bases to trimming and J lost 2 bases, with 15 bases between them. Germline lookup yields CDR1 SGHVS and CDR2 FNYEAQ. The CDR3 length is 16 residues. The CDR3 DNA sequence: TGTGCCAGCAGCCCCCTACTCAGGCCAAACACCGGGGAGCTGTTTTTT. Its translation is CASSPLLRPNTGELFF. Combining the CDR3 with reference TRBV7-6 and TRBJ2-2 gives the whole variable domain GAGVSQSPRYKVTKRGQDVALRCDPISGHVSLYWYRQALGQGPEFLTYFNYEAQQDKSGLPNDRFSAERPEGSISTLTIQRTEQRDSAMYRCASSPLLRPNTGELFFGEGSRLTVL.

This clonotype showed up just a few times. This rearrangement joins TRBV5-4 to TRBJ2-1; 12 bases align to TRBD2. This CDR3 comprises 16 residues. Germline V gene sequence: CDR1 SGHNT, CDR2 YYREEE (reference sequence). Trimming at V came to 4 bases and at J to 7 bases, leaving 9 bases not matched to a gene. CDR3 coding DNA: TGTGCCAGCAGCGAAACTAGCGGGAGGAGGGGGAATGAGCAGTTCTTC. Translation gives CASSETSGRRGNEQFF.

The rearrangement joins TRBV28 to TRBJ2-7; D gene unclear. Germline V gene data show CDR1 as MDHEN and CDR2 as SYDVKM. V was cut by 7 bases and J by 2 bases, with 9 bases left in between. There are 12 residues in the CDR3. CDR3 in amino acids: CASKSGPYEQYF. The CDR3 DNA reads TGTGCCAGCAAGTCTGGACCCTACGAGCAGTACTTC.

This clonotype has ten or more counts. The rearrangement joins TRBV7-2 to TRBJ2-7, with 11 bases aligning to TRBD2. The germline V gene has CDR1 SGHTA and CDR2 FQGNSA. V lost 5 bases, J lost 6 bases, and 9 bases stayed unmatched. The CDR3 totals 15 residues. The CDR3, as DNA: TGTGCCAGCAGCCTCCTCCTAGCGGGAGGAGGCGAGCAGTACTTC. As protein: CASSLLLAGGGEQYF.

This clonotype came up a few times. The chain employs TRBV30 and TRBJ2-1; possibly TRBD2 for D (6 bases). The germline gives CDR1 GTSNPN, CDR2 SVGIG (reference sequence). This CDR3 contains 16 residues. V was pared by 2 bases and J by 1 base, with 15 bases between. The chain's CDR3 is CAWSSLADLSYNEQFF. In DNA, the CDR3 is TGTGCCTGGAGTTCATTAGCGGATCTTTCCTACAATGAGCAGTTCTTC.

CDR3 sequence (DNA): TGTGCCAGCAGTTTATCGCTGGGGTCTTCTAATGAAAAACTGTTTTTT. Amino acid sequence: CASSLSLGSSNEKLFF. V usage is TRBV12-3 or TRBV12-4 and J usage is TRBJ1-4; D gene ambiguous. The CDR3 length is 16 residues. Trimming cost V 2 bases and J 3 bases, with 13 bases left between them.